Listed below are T cell receptor beta chains from one sample, sequenced in a study of T cells in Graves' hyperthyroidism and ophthalmopathy. Via MiXCR, TCRdb re-called the multiplex PCR reads, giving one row per CDR3 protein. The data contain 500,000 to 550,000 distinct CDR3 sequences, less than 25% of them singletons. The sequenced sample was blood. All receptors derive from a man aged 18 to 35 with Graves' hyperthyroidism. The CDR3 runs from the conserved cysteine through the conserved F or W. The D gene is left open where the match is weak. Only part of the rows carry a size: once, few, many, or a class if the clone is expanded.

-,TRBJ2-5,TRBV12-3/TRBV12-4,few,CASRQGLRYQETQYF,TGTGCCAGCAGACAGGGCTTGAGGTACCAAGAGACCCAGTACTTC
-,TRBJ2-6,TRBV6-1,many,CASTSGAGANVLTF,TGTGCCAGCACCTCGGGGGCTGGGGCCAACGTCCTGACTTTC
TRBD1,TRBJ1-1,TRBV6-1,many,CASRKTGDRTEAFF,TGTGCCAGCAGGAAGACAGGGGACCGCACTGAAGCTTTCTTT
-,TRBJ2-7,TRBV6-5,-,CASSYRVRRSYEQYF,TGTGCCAGCAGTTACAGGGTGAGGAGGTCCTACGAGCAGTACTTC
-,TRBJ1-5,TRBV28,many,CASSFFHSNQPQHF,TGTGCCAGCAGTTTCTTCCATAGCAATCAGCCCCAGCATTTT
-,TRBJ1-5,TRBV2,many,CASQGRFNQPQHF,TGTGCCAGTCAGGGACGGTTCAATCAGCCCCAGCATTTT
-,TRBJ1-1,TRBV11-1,-,CASSLLGQSNTEAFF,TGTGCCAGCAGCTTATTGGGGCAGTCGAACACTGAAGCTTTCTTT
-,TRBJ2-2,TRBV6-2/TRBV6-3,-,CASSSQGRVTGELFF,TGTGCCAGCAGTTCACAGGGTAGGGTCACCGGGGAGCTGTTTTTT
-,TRBJ1-2,TRBV6-2/TRBV6-3,-,CASSWRHGGYTF,TGTGCCAGCAGTTGGAGGCACGGCGGCTACACCTTC
-,TRBJ2-5,TRBV19,few,CASSIKGRETQYF,TGTGCCAGTAGTATTAAGGGTAGGGAGACCCAGTACTTC
-,TRBJ2-2,TRBV2,many,CAGAGGGVNTGELFF,TGTGCCGGGGCAGGCGGCGGGGTAAACACCGGGGAGCTGTTTTTT
TRBD1,TRBJ1-5,TRBV19,many,CASSFYGTVGNQPQHF,TGTGCCAGTAGTTTCTACGGGACAGTAGGCAATCAGCCCCAGCATTTT
-,TRBJ1-1,TRBV30,-,CAWSIDRNTEAFF,TGTGCCTGGAGCATAGACAGGAACACCGAAGCTTTCTTT
TRBD1,TRBJ2-5,TRBV19,many,CASSATGVKETQYF,TGTGCCAGTAGTGCGACAGGGGTAAAAGAGACCCAGTACTTC
-,TRBJ2-7,TRBV12-3/TRBV12-4,-,CASSFSVRGYEQYF,TGTGCCAGCAGCTTCAGCGTGCGCGGATACGAGCAGTACTTC
-,TRBJ2-7,TRBV13,many,CASNIFSSYEQYF,TGTGCCAGTAACATTTTCAGCTCCTACGAGCAGTACTTC